These 5 T cell receptor beta chains came from one sample sequenced in a study of OX40 agonist ivuxolimab in advanced cancers. Clones were read by immunoSEQ multiplex PCR, and TCRdb kept only the in-frame ones, dropping some. The profile shows tens of thousands of clones, roughly 86% of them singletons. Material: CD4+ or CD8+ T cells sorted from blood, obtained in a trial of the OX40 agonist ivuxolimab. Receptors originate from an adult with an advanced solid tumor such as melanoma, head and neck, liver or kidney cancer.

The chain joins TRBV11-2 to TRBJ2-1, with D unclear. CDR1 and CDR2 from the germline V gene are SGHAT and FQNNGV. V was shortened by 5 bases and J by 5 bases, with 16 bases between the two germline ends. This CDR3 comprises 15 residues. This CDR3 is CASSQIEKVHNEQFF. CDR3 bases: TGTGCCAGCAGCCAGATCGAAAAGGTACACAATGAGCAGTTCTTC. Drawing the rest from reference TRBV11-2 and TRBJ2-1, the complete variable domain is EAGVAQSPRYKIIEKRQSVAFWCNPISGHATLYWYQQILGQGPKLLIQFQNNGVVDDSQLPKDRFSAERLKGVDSTLKIQPAKLEDSAVYLCASSQIEKVHNEQFFGPGTRLTVL.

V is TRBV11-2 and J is TRBJ2-6; 9 bases match TRBD1. The CDR3 totals 17 residues. CDR1 is SGHAT and CDR2 is FQNNGV in the germline V gene. V shed 5 bases, J shed 4 bases, and the junction held 9 bases outside the gene matches. The CDR3 here is CASSPAGTGSGANVLTF. The CDR3 nucleotides read TGTGCCAGCAGCCCAGCCGGGACAGGGAGCGGGGCCAACGTCCTGACTTTC. Drawing the rest from reference TRBV11-2 and TRBJ2-6, the complete variable domain is EAGVAQSPRYKIIEKRQSVAFWCNPISGHATLYWYQQILGQGPKLLIQFQNNGVVDDSQLPKDRFSAERLKGVDSTLKIQPAKLEDSAVYLCASSPAGTGSGANVLTFGAGSRLTVL.

The CDR3 spells CASSSGGGEGLTGELFF. CDR3 bases: TGTGCCAGCAGCTCGGGGGGCGGAGAAGGTTTGACCGGGGAGCTGTTTTTT. The gene calls are TRBV5-4 and TRBJ2-2; D may be TRBD2 (7 bases). Germline V gene sequence: CDR1 SGHNT, CDR2 YYREEE (reference sequence). CDR3 length equals 17 residues. The V and J ends lost 3 bases and 5 bases respectively, with 20 bases between them.

The chain links TRBV19 to TRBJ1-6; D gene uncertain. The V gene lost 6 bases and the J gene lost 14 bases, with 17 bases spanning the gap. The V gene's germline CDR1 is LNHDA and CDR2 SQIVND (reference sequence). The CDR3 runs to 13 residues. The CDR3 protein is CASSKDGISSLHF. As DNA, the CDR3 is TGTGCCAGTAGCAAAGATGGGATTAGTTCCCTCCACTTT. Full variable domain (missing parts from reference TRBV19 and TRBJ1-6): DGGITQSPKYLFRKEGQNVTLSCEQNLNHDAMYWYRQDPGQGLRLIYYSQIVNDFQKGDIAEGYSVSREKKESFPLTVTSAQKNPTAFYLCASSKDGISSLHFGNGTRLTVT.

This clone was seen only a few times. This chain links TRBV27 with TRBJ2-1; TRBD2 aligns across 8 bases. V was clipped by 6 bases and J by 7 bases; unmatched bases: 11. This CDR3 region has 15 residues. Looked up from germline, CDR1 is MNHEY and CDR2 is SMNVEV (reference sequence). CDR3 nucleotides: TGTGCCAGCAGGCCGCCGGCTAGCGGGTTTAATGAGCAGTTCTTC. It encodes CASRPPASGFNEQFF.